The next 22 T cell receptor beta chains were all read from a single sample in a study of cytomegalovirus exposure and HLA in healthy donors. The PCR contained 60 Vbeta and 13 Jbeta primers. TCRdb's copy holds only in-frame clones and misses some; the assay was immunoSEQ multiplex PCR. The table records around 120,000 clones, roughly 77% of them present only once. What was sequenced was PBMCs. These receptors all stem from a woman aged 40 to 50 in good health and CMV-seropositive.

The V call is TRBV27, the J call TRBJ2-1; 9 bases fit TRBD2. CDR1 is MNHEY and CDR2 is SMNVEV in the germline V gene (reference sequence). Germline trimming cut 5 bases from V and 3 bases from J; bases unmatched to any gene: 5. The CDR3 runs 15 residues. The CDR3 loop is CASSKIAGDYNEQFF. The CDR3 nucleotides are TGTGCCAGCAGTAAGATAGCGGGGGACTACAATGAGCAGTTCTTC.

The chain couples TRBV10-1 to TRBJ2-7, with 8 nucleotides matching TRBD1. The CDR3 runs to 15 residues. Unmatched junction bases numbered 8, after V lost 5 bases and J lost 2 bases. Germline CDR1 is WNHNN and CDR2 is SYGVQD (reference sequence). The chain's CDR3 is CASSKGQGIPYEQYF. As DNA, the CDR3 is TGCGCCAGCAGTAAAGGACAGGGAATTCCCTACGAGCAGTACTTC.

The V and J genes are TRBV6-6 and TRBJ1-4; D may be TRBD1 (6 bases). Germline values: CDR1 MNHNY, CDR2 SVGAGI (reference sequence). The CDR3 runs 16 residues. V shed 0 bases and J shed 13 bases, with 21 bases lying between them. The CDR3 coding sequence is TGTGCCAGCAGTTACTCGGGGGGGCAGGTAGACGGTGGACTGTTTTTT. Translated, it gives CASSYSGGQVDGGLFF.

The J gene is TRBJ1-3, the V gene TRBV7-8; D not certain. Trimming took off 3 bases at V and 7 bases at J, with 13 bases between the two ends. This CDR3 has 14 amino acids. The germline V gene encodes CDR1 SGHVS and CDR2 FQNEAQ. The CDR3 sequence: CASSFISSGNTIYF. CDR3 bases: TGTGCCAGCAGCTTTATATCATCCGGGAACACCATATATTTT.

The J gene is TRBJ2-7, the V gene TRBV30; no clear D. The V gene's germline CDR1 is GTSNPN and CDR2 SVGIG (reference sequence). V was clipped by 0 bases and J by 4 bases, with 4 bases between them. This CDR3 has 11 residues. Here the CDR3 reads CAWSVAYEQYF. Written as DNA, the CDR3 is TGTGCCTGGAGTGTGGCTTACGAGCAGTACTTC.

The chain employs TRBV14 and TRBJ2-3, with 8 bases aligning to TRBD2. The CDR3 contains 16 residues. Germline CDR1 is SGHDN and CDR2 is FVKESK. Germline trimming cut 1 base from V and 3 bases from J; bases unmatched to any gene: 6. The CDR3 DNA reads TGTGCCAGCAGCCAAGCTTTACTAGCGGTTACAGATACGCAGTATTTT. Its translation: CASSQALLAVTDTQYF.

This clone showed up just a few times. The chain combines TRBV15 with TRBJ2-3; D call uncertain. This CDR3 is built from 14 residues. With 1 base removed from V and 0 bases from J, the gap between germline ends came to 5 bases. From germline, CDR1 is LNHNV and CDR2 YYDKDF (reference sequence). CDR3 amino acids: CATSRASSTDTQYF. As DNA, the CDR3 is TGTGCCACCAGCAGAGCGTCGAGCACAGATACGCAGTATTTT.

The chain combines TRBV19 with TRBJ2-3; D is perhaps TRBD2 (5 bases). The ends were cut back, 3 bases at V and 5 bases at J, with 9 bases in the middle. The CDR3 sequence is 13 residues long. Germline values: CDR1 LNHDA, CDR2 SQIVND (reference sequence). CDR3 in amino acids: CASSIRRQDTQYF. For the CDR3, the DNA is TGTGCCAGTAGTATTCGGAGGCAAGATACGCAGTATTTT. The full variable domain, its missing parts supplied by reference TRBV19 and TRBJ2-3, is DGGITQSPKYLFRKEGQNVTLSCEQNLNHDAMYWYRQDPGQGLRLIYYSQIVNDFQKGDIAEGYSVSREKKESFPLTVTSAQKNPTAFYLCASSIRRQDTQYFGPGTRLTVL.

The V gene is TRBV5-4, the J gene TRBJ1-1; a weak D match, TRBD1 (5 bases). The V and J ends lost 3 bases and 2 bases respectively, with 8 bases between them. Germline CDR1 SGHNT, CDR2 YYREEE (reference sequence). The CDR3 length is 13 residues. The CDR3 loop is CASSWDSNTEAFF. The CDR3 nucleotides are TGTGCCAGCAGCTGGGACTCTAACACTGAAGCTTTCTTT.

There are a few counts of this clone. The chain combines TRBV19 with TRBJ1-4; 8 positions match TRBD1. Germline V CDR1 and CDR2: LNHDA, SQIVND (reference sequence). The V segment lost 10 bases and the J segment 0 bases; nucleotides outside the gene matches: 7. The CDR3 runs to 15 residues. The CDR3 protein is CATHRGVATNEKLFF. The CDR3 nucleotides read TGTGCCACCCACAGGGGGGTTGCAACTAATGAAAAACTGTTTTTT.

The rearrangement uses TRBV10-3 and TRBJ2-1, with 16 bases lining up with TRBD2. The length of the CDR3 is 16 residues. J was trimmed by 7 bases and V by 6 bases; bases with no gene match: 6. Germline CDR1 is ENHRY and CDR2 is SYGVKD. The CDR3 protein is CAIRDGTSGRVNEQFF. DNA for the CDR3: TGTGCCATCAGGGACGGGACTAGCGGGAGGGTGAATGAGCAGTTCTTC.

The chain joins TRBV28 to TRBJ2-7; D gene uncertain. The germline V and J ends were trimmed by 9 bases and 3 bases, with 12 bases remaining between them. In germline, CDR1 is MDHEN, CDR2 SYDVKM. The CDR3 runs to 12 residues. CDR3 sequence (DNA): TGTGCCAGGAGGTTTACCGGCTACGAGCAGTACTTC. Protein product: CARRFTGYEQYF.

The genes are TRBV10-3 and TRBJ2-3; the match to TRBD1 covers 7 bases. This CDR3 region has 12 residues. From germline, CDR1 is ENHRY and CDR2 SYGVKD. Trimming removed 10 bases from V and 1 base from J; junction bases left unmatched: 2. The CDR3 nucleotides are TGTGCCACCGGACAGGGCACAGATACGCAGTATTTT. Translating it yields CATGQGTDTQYF.

The chain recombines TRBV27 with TRBJ2-1, with D perhaps TRBD1 (5 bases). Germline V gene lookup returns CDR1 MNHEY and CDR2 SMNVEV (reference sequence). This CDR3 spans 15 amino acids. V shed 6 bases and J shed 2 bases, with 14 bases lying between them. The DNA of the CDR3 is TGTGCCAGCAGCCCATGGGTAGGGGCCTACAATGAGCAGTTCTTC. It specifies CASSPWVGAYNEQFF.

On this clone: The junction shows a germline mismatch at one end, possibly a read error. This chain connects TRBV7-2 to TRBJ1-2, with 8 bases fitting TRBD1. The CDR3 extends over 13 amino acids. From germline, CDR1 is SGHTA and CDR2 FQGNSA. The CDR3 DNA follows: TGTGCCAGCAGCTTTTCGGCAGGGGGCCACCTAAACTTC. Translation gives CASSFSAGGHLNF.

This clone occurred a few times. The gene calls are TRBV6-1 and TRBJ2-1; 11 nucleotides line up with TRBD1. CDR3 length: 16 residues. The germline V gene has CDR1 MNHNS and CDR2 SASEGT. V shed 4 bases, J shed 5 bases, and the junction held 7 bases outside the gene matches. The CDR3 protein is CASSGRTGGLNNEQFF. DNA for the CDR3: TGTGCCAGCAGTGGAAGGACAGGGGGCTTAAACAATGAGCAGTTCTTC.

Written as DNA, the CDR3 is TGTGCCAGCAGTTACTTGGGACTAGAGGCCGGGGAGCTGTTTTTT. Amino acid sequence: CASSYLGLEAGELFF. The chain couples TRBV6-6 to TRBJ2-2; 8 bases are a match to TRBD2. J lost 6 bases, V lost 1 base, and 4 bases had no gene match. In germline, CDR1 is MNHNY, CDR2 SVGAGI (reference sequence). The CDR3 is 15 residues long.

The V call is TRBV9, the J call TRBJ2-7; D ambiguous. V was trimmed by 0 bases and J by 2 bases, leaving 12 bases between them. CDR1 SGDLS and CDR2 YYNGEE come from the germline V gene. The CDR3 spans 15 residues. The CDR3 sequence: CASSVDLTVAYEQYF. Here the CDR3 DNA reads TGTGCCAGCAGCGTAGATCTAACCGTAGCCTACGAGCAGTACTTC.

V and J are TRBV18 and TRBJ1-2; tentatively, D is TRBD1 (5 bases). The CDR3 covers 15 residues. V was clipped by 0 bases and J by 8 bases, with 16 bases between them. Germline lookup yields CDR1 KGHSH and CDR2 LQKENI. CDR3 amino acids: CASSPPTQQGGGYTF. CDR3 DNA sequence: TGTGCCAGCTCACCACCAACTCAGCAGGGCGGCGGCTACACCTTC.

The rearrangement uses TRBV7-2 and TRBJ2-7, with TRBD2 matching 7 bases. The trim removed 2 bases at V and 0 bases at J, leaving 4 bases unmatched. Germline V lookup: CDR1 SGHTA, CDR2 FQGNSA. This CDR3 region has 15 residues. This CDR3 is CASSLLAAISYEQYF. CDR3 DNA: TGTGCCAGCAGCTTACTAGCGGCCATCTCCTACGAGCAGTACTTC.

The V call is TRBV10-3, the J call TRBJ1-5, with 10 bases lining up with TRBD1. Looked up from germline, CDR1 is ENHRY and CDR2 is SYGVKD. V lost 1 base to trimming and J lost 4 bases; unmatched junction nucleotides: 4. CDR3 size: 16 residues. The CDR3 DNA sequence: TGTGCCATCAGTGAGTTGGGGACAGGGGTGAATCAGCCCCAGCATTTT. It translates to CAISELGTGVNQPQHF.

The chain couples TRBV19 to TRBJ1-1; D perhaps matches TRBD1 (5 bases). Trimming took off 5 bases at V and 0 bases at J, with 10 bases between the two ends. This CDR3 spans 14 amino acids. CDR1 is LNHDA, CDR2 SQIVND, per germline (reference sequence). The CDR3 DNA reads as TGTGCCAGTAGTGCCCCAGGGATGAACACTGAAGCTTTCTTT. Its protein product is CASSAPGMNTEAFF.